A single T cell receptor (beta chain) is shown here with its context. The entry originates in a study of OX40 agonist ivuxolimab in advanced cancers. Using immunoSEQ multiplex PCR, the repertoire was profiled, and TCRdb retains in-frame clones only, with some absent. The repertoire holds about 35,000 clones, roughly four fifths seen once, with less than 25% in the top ten. This CDR3 spans 16 amino acids. J was trimmed by 5 bases and V by 6 bases; bases with no gene match: 8. CDR1 and CDR2 from the germline V gene are MDHEN and SYDVKM. This chain joins TRBV28 and TRBJ2-7, with TRBD2 matching over 15 bases. The clonotype was recovered from an adult with an advanced solid tumor such as melanoma, head and neck, liver or kidney cancer. Sequencing used CD4+ or CD8+ T cells sorted from blood, obtained in a trial of the OX40 agonist ivuxolimab. CDR3 protein: CASRSGLAGGTDEQYF. The CDR3 bases are TGTGCCAGCAGATCGGGACTAGCGGGAGGCACGGACGAGCAGTACTTC.